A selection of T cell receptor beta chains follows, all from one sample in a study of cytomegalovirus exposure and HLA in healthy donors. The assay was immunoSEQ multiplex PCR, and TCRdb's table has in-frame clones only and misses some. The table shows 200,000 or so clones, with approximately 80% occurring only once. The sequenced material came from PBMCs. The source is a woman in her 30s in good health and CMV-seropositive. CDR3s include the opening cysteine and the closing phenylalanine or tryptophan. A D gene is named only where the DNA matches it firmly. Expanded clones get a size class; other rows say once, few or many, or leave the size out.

cdr3_nt: TGCGCCAGCAGCCAATTCACCAGGGAGACCCAGTACTTC
cdr3_aa: CASSQFTRETQYF
d_call: NA
v_call: TRBV5-1
clone_size: NA
cdr3_length: 13
j_call: TRBJ2-5

cdr3_nt: TGTGCCAGCATTTCGGAGGGCTACGAGCAGTACTTC
cdr3_aa: CASISEGYEQYF
d_call: NA
v_call: TRBV2
clone_size: NA
cdr3_length: 12
j_call: TRBJ2-7

cdr3_nt: TGTGCCAGCAGTTCGGGACAGGGGGGTTACGAGCAGTACTTC
cdr3_aa: CASSSGQGGYEQYF
d_call: TRBD1
v_call: TRBV28
clone_size: NA
cdr3_length: 14
j_call: TRBJ2-7

cdr3_nt: TGTGCCAGCAGCCTTACGGGACTAGTAAGCGATGAGCAGTTCTTC
cdr3_aa: CASSLTGLVSDEQFF
d_call: TRBD2
v_call: TRBV7-9
clone_size: NA
cdr3_length: 15
j_call: TRBJ2-1

cdr3_nt: TGCGCCAGCAGTCAATCCCCGGGAACACTCTACGAGCAGTACTTC
cdr3_aa: CASSQSPGTLYEQYF
d_call: NA
v_call: TRBV23-1
clone_size: many
cdr3_length: 15
j_call: TRBJ2-7

cdr3_nt: TGTGCCAGCTCCACCAGAAGGGACACTAACACTGAAGCTTTCTTT
cdr3_aa: CASSTRRDTNTEAFF
d_call: NA
v_call: TRBV18
clone_size: NA
cdr3_length: 15
j_call: TRBJ1-1

cdr3_nt: TGTGCCAGCAGTGAAGGATCCAGCGCAGATACGCAGTATTTT
cdr3_aa: CASSEGSSADTQYF
d_call: NA
v_call: TRBV6-1
clone_size: NA
cdr3_length: 14
j_call: TRBJ2-3

cdr3_nt: TGTGCTAGTGGTGTGACGTACAGGGGAGAGGGTTCCTACAATGAGCAGTTCTTC
cdr3_aa: CASGVTYRGEGSYNEQFF
d_call: TRBD1
v_call: TRBV12-5
clone_size: NA
cdr3_length: 18
j_call: TRBJ2-1

cdr3_nt: TGCAGCGGGGCTAAGGGGGAAACCTACGAGCAGTACTTC
cdr3_aa: CSGAKGETYEQYF
d_call: NA
v_call: TRBV29-1
clone_size: NA
cdr3_length: 13
j_call: TRBJ2-7

cdr3_nt: TGTGCCAGCAGTGGCGGGGCAGGGAACACTGAAGCTTTCTTT
cdr3_aa: CASSGGAGNTEAFF
d_call: NA
v_call: TRBV2
clone_size: NA
cdr3_length: 14
j_call: TRBJ1-1

cdr3_nt: TGTGCCACCAACCCGACTAGAATCGCCAACACCGGGGAGCTGTTTTTT
cdr3_aa: CATNPTRIANTGELFF
d_call: NA
v_call: TRBV15
clone_size: NA
cdr3_length: 16
j_call: TRBJ2-2

cdr3_nt: TGTGCCAGCTCATTCACAGAGAACACTGAAGCTTTCTTT
cdr3_aa: CASSFTENTEAFF
d_call: NA
v_call: TRBV14
clone_size: NA
cdr3_length: 13
j_call: TRBJ1-1

cdr3_nt: TGTGCCAGCAGCGTAGGAGGGCTCTATGGCTACACCTTC
cdr3_aa: CASSVGGLYGYTF
d_call: NA
v_call: TRBV9
clone_size: NA
cdr3_length: 13
j_call: TRBJ1-2

cdr3_nt: TGCGCCAGCAGCTTGGACTACCAAGAGACCCAGTACTTC
cdr3_aa: CASSLDYQETQYF
d_call: NA
v_call: TRBV5-1
clone_size: NA
cdr3_length: 13
j_call: TRBJ2-5

cdr3_nt: TGTGCCAGCAGCTGGTTCGTTTCCCGGGACACTGAAGCTTTCTTT
cdr3_aa: CASSWFVSRDTEAFF
d_call: NA
v_call: TRBV7-8
clone_size: once
cdr3_length: 15
j_call: TRBJ1-1